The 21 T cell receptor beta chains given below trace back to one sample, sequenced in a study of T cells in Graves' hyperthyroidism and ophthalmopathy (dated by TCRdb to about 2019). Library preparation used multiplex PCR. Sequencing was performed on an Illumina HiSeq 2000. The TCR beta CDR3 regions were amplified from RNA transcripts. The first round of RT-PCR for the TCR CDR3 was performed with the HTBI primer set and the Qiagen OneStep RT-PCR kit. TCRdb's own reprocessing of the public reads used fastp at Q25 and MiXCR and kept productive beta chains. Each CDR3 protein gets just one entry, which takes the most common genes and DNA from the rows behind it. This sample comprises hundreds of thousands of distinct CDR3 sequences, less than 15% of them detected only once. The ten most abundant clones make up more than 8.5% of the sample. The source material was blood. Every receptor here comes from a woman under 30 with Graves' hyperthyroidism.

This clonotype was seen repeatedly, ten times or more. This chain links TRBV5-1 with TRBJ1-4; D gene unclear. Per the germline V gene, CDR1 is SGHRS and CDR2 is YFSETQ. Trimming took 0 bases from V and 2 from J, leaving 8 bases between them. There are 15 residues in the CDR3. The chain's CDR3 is CASSLATATNEKLFF. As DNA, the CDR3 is TGCGCCAGCAGCTTGGCCACGGCGACTAATGAAAAACTGTTTTTT.

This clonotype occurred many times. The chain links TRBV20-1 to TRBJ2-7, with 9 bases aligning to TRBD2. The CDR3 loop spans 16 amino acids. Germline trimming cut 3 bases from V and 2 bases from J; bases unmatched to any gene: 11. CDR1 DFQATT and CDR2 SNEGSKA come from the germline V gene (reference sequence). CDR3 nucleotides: TGCAGTGCTAGGGGGGATTTAGCGGGAGAGGCCTACGAGCAGTACTTC. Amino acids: CSARGDLAGEAYEQYF.

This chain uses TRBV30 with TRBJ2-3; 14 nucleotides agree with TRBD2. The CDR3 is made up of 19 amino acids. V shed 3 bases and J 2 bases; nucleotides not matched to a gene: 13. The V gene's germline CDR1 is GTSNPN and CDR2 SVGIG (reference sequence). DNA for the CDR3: TGTGCCTGGAGCGGGACTAGCGGGAGTGTTGATGGATTCACAGATACGCAGTATTTT. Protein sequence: CAWSGTSGSVDGFTDTQYF.

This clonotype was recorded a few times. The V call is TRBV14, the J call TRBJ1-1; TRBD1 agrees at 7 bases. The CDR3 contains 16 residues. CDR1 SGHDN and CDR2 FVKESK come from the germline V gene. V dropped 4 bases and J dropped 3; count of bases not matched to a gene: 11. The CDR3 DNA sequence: TGTGCCAGCAGCCCGAGCTCCGGGACAGACTACACTGAAGCTTTCTTT. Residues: CASSPSSGTDYTEAFF.

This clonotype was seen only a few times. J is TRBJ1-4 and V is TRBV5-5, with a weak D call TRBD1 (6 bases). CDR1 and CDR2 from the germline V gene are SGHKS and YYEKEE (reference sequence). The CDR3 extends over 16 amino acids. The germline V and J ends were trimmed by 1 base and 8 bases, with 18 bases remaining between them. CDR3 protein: CASSLSLGGAREKLFF. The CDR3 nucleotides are TGTGCCAGCAGCTTGTCTTTGGGGGGGGCGAGGGAAAAACTGTTTTTT.

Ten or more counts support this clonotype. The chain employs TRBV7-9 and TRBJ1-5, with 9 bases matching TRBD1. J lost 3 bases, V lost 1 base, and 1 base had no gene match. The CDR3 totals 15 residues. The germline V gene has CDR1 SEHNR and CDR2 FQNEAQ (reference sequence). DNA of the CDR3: TGTGCCAGCAGCTTAGGGACAGGGGTCAATCAGCCCCAGCATTTT. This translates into CASSLGTGVNQPQHF.

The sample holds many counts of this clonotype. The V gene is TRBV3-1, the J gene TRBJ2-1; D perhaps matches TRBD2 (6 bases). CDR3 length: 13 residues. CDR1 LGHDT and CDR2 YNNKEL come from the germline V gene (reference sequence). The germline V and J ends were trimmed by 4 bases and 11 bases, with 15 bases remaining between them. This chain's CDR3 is CASSPQPGSKQFF. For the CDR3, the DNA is TGTGCCAGCAGCCCTCAACCCGGGAGCAAGCAGTTCTTC.

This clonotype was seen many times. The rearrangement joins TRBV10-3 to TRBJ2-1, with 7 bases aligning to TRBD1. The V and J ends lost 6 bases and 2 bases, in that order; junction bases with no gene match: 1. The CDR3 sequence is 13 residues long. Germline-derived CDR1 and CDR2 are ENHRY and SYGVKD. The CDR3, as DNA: TGTGCCATCAGGGGGACAGCCTACAATGAGCAGTTCTTC. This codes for CAIRGTAYNEQFF.

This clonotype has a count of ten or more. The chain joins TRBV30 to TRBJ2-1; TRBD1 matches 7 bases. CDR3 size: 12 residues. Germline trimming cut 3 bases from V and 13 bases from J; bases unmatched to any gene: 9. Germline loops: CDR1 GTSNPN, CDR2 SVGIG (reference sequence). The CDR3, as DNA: TGTGCCTGGAGAACGTCCGGGACAGCCCAGTTCTTC. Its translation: CAWRTSGTAQFF.

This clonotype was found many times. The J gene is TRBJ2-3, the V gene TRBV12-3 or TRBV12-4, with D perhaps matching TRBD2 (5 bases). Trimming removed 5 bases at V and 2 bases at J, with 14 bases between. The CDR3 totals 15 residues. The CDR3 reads CASSRRGVDTDTQYF. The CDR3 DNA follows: TGTGCCAGCAGTCGCCGGGGAGTGGACACAGATACGCAGTATTTT.

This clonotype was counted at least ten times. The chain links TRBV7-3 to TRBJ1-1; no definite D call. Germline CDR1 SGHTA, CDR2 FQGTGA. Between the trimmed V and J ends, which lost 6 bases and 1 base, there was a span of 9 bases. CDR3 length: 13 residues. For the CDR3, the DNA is TGTGCCAGCAGGCGACTCCCGAACACTGAAGCTTTCTTT. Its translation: CASRRLPNTEAFF.

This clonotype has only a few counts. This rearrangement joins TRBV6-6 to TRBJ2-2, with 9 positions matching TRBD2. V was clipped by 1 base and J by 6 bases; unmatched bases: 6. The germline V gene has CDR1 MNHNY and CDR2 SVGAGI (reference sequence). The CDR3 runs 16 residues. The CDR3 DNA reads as TGTGCCAGCAGTTACTGGCCTAGCGGGATCTCCGGGGAGCTGTTTTTT. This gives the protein CASSYWPSGISGELFF.

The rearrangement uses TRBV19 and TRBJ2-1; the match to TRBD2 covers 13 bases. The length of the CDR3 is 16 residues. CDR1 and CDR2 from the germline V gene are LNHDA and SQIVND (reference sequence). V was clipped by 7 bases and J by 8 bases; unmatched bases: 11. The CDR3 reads CASKGTSGRARDEQFF. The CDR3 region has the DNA TGTGCCAGTAAGGGTACTAGCGGGAGGGCCAGGGATGAGCAGTTCTTC. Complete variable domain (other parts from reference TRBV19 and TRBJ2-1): DGGITQSPKYLFRKEGQNVTLSCEQNLNHDAMYWYRQDPGQGLRLIYYSQIVNDFQKGDIAEGYSVSREKKESFPLTVTSAQKNPTAFYLCASKGTSGRARDEQFFGPGTRLTVL.

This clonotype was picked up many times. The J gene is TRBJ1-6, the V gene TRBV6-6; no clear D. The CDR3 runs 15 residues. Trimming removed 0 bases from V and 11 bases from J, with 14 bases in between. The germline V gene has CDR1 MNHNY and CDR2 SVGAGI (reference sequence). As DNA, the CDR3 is TGTGCCAGCAGTTACTCCGACCCTTTCTCGACACCCCTCCACTTT. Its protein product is CASSYSDPFSTPLHF.

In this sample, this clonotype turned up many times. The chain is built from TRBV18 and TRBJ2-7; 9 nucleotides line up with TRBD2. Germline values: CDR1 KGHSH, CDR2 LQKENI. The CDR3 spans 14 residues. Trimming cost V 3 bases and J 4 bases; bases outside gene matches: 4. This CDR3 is CASSPVAGVYEQYF. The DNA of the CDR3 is TGTGCCAGCTCACCGGTAGCGGGAGTTTACGAGCAGTACTTC.

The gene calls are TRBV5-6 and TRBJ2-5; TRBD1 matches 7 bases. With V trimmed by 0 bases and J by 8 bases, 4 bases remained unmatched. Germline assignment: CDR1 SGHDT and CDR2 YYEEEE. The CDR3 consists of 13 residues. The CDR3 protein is CASSLGQGNTQYF. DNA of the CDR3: TGTGCCAGCAGCTTGGGACAGGGAAACACCCAGTACTTC.

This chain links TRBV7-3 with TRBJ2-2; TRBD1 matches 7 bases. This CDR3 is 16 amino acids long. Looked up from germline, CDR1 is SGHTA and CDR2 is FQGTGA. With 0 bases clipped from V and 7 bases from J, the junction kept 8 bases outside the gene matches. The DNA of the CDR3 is TGTGCCAGCAGCTTAACTCGACAGGGTCGGGACGGGGAGCTGTTTTTT. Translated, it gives CASSLTRQGRDGELFF. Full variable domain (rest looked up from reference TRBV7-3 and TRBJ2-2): GAGVSQTPSNKVTEKGKYVELRCDPISGHTALYWYRQSLGQGPEFLIYFQGTGAADDSGLPNDRFFAVRPEGSVSTLKIQRTERGDSAVYLCASSLTRQGRDGELFFGEGSRLTVL.

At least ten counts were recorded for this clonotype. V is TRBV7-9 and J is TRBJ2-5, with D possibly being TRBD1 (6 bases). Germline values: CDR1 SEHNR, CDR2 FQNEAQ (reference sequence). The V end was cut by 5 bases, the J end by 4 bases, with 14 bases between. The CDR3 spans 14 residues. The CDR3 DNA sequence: TGTGCCAGCAGCCCGAAAACAGGGCCAGAGACCCAGTACTTC. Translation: CASSPKTGPETQYF.

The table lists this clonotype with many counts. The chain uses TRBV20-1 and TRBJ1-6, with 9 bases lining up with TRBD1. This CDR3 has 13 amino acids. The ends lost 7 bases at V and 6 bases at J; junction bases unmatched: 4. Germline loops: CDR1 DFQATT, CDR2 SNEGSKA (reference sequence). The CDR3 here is CSVMDRGNSPLHF. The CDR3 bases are TGCAGTGTTATGGACAGGGGTAATTCACCCCTCCACTTT.

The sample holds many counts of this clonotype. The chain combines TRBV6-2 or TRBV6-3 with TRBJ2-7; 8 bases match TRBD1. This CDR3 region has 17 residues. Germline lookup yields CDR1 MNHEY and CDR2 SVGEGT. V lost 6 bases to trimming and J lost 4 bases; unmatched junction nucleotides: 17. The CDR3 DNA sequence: TGTGCCAGCAGCCGAATTGGCGGACAGGGACGAACTTACGAGCAGTACTTC. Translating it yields CASSRIGGQGRTYEQYF.

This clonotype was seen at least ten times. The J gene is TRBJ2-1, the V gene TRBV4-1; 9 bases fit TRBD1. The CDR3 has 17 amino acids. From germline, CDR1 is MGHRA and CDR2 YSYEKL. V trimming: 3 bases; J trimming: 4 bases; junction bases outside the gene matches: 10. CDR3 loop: CASSHRTGEAPYNEQFF. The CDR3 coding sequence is TGCGCCAGCAGCCACCGGACAGGGGAGGCCCCTTACAATGAGCAGTTCTTC.